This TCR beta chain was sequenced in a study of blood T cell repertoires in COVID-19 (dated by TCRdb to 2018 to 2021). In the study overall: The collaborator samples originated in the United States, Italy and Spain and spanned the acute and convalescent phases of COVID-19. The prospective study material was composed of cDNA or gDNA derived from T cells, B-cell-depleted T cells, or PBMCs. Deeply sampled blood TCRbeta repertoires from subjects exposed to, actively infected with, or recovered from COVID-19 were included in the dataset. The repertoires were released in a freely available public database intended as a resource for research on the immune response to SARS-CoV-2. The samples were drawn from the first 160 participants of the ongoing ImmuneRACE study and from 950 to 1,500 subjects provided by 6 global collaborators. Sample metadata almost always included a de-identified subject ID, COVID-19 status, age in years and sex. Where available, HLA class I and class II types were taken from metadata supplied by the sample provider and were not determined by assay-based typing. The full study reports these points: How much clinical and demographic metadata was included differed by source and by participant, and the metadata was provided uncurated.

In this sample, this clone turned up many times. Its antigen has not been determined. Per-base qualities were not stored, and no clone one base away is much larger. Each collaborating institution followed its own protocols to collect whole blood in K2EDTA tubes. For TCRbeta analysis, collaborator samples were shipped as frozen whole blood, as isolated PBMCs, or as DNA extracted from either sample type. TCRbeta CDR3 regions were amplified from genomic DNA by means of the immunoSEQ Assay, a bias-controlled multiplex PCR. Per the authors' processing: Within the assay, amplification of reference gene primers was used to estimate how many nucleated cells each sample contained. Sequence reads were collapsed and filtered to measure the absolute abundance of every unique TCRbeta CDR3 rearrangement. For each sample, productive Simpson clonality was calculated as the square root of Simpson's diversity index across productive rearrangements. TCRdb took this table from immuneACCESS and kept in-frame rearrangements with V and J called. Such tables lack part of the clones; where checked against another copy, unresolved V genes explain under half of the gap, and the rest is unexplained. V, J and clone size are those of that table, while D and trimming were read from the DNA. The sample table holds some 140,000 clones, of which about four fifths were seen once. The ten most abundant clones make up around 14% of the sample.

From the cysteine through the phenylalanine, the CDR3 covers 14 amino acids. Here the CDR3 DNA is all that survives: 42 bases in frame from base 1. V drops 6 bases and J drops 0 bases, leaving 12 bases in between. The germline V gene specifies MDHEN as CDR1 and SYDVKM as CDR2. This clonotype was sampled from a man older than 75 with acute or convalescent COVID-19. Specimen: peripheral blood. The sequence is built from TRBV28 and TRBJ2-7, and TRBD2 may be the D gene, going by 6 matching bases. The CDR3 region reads CASSVGGSSYEQYF. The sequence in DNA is TGTGCCAGCAGCGTCGGAGGGAGCTCCTACGAGCAGTACTTC.